The clone carrying this T cell receptor (beta chain) occurred once. This table comes from immunoSEQ multiplex PCR, and its TCRdb copy is limited to in-frame clones, with some not included. The sample yields some 70,000 clones, 95% to 97% seen once. This sample was included in a study of technical replicates of blood from several donors. The material sequenced was T cells isolated from PBMCs. This clonotype was sampled from a human donor in good health.

The CDR3 sequence: CAWNPDRGLLTGANVLTF. The CDR3 DNA follows: TGTGCCTGGAACCCCGACAGGGGGCTGCTCACTGGGGCCAACGTCCTGACTTTC. The chain joins TRBV30 to TRBJ2-6, with 10 bases aligning to TRBD1. CDR3 length: 18 residues. Germline assignment: CDR1 GTSNPN and CDR2 SVGIG (reference sequence). The ends lost 4 bases at V and 2 bases at J; junction bases unmatched: 11.